This T cell receptor (beta chain) originates from a study of early T cells in non-severe SARS-CoV-2 infection. The CDR3 sequence is 15 residues long. V dropped 5 bases and J dropped 0 bases, with 11 bases sitting between them. CDR1 and CDR2 from the germline V gene are MNHEY and SVGEGT. Individual cDNA molecules received unique molecular identifiers during library preparation. TCRdb reanalysed the 5' RACE reads using MiXCR and keeps one entry per CDR3 protein. The sample has some 34,000 distinct CDR3 sequences; approximately 7.1% are singletons. This TCR derives from an adult who was a healthcare worker with PCR-confirmed SARS-CoV-2 infection or an uninfected control (not recorded which). The sequencing used whole blood, collected at baseline. The gene calls are TRBV6-2 or TRBV6-3 and TRBJ2-4; D not certain. CDR3 protein: CASSTTDLAKNIQYF. As DNA, the CDR3 is TGTGCCAGCAGTACCACAGACCTAGCCAAAAACATTCAGTACTTC.